A selection of T cell receptor beta chains follows, all from one sample in a study of blood T cells in healthy people across ages. TCRdb ran MiXCR on the 5' RACE reads and lists one entry per CDR3 protein. The sample holds some 790,000 distinct CDR3 sequences, about 28% seen once. Sequenced material: blood. Source of these receptors: an elderly woman in good health. CDR3s include the opening cysteine and the closing phenylalanine or tryptophan. The D gene is left open where the match is weak. Some rows have no size entry. The others give once, few or many, or a class for an expanded clone.

>-|TRBJ1-1|-|TRBV7-3
TGTGCCAGCAGCTTAACGACTGGAGGGAACACTGAAGCTTTCTTT
CASSLTTGGNTEAFF
>TRBD1|TRBJ2-5|many|TRBV7-9
TGTGCCAGCAGCTTTACTTCGACAGGGGGCGGGGAGACCCAGTACTTC
CASSFTSTGGGETQYF
>TRBD2|TRBJ2-1|few|TRBV9
TGTGCCAGCAGCGTAGCGGGGGGGCATATCGACAATGAGCAGTTCTTC
CASSVAGGHIDNEQFF
>TRBD1|TRBJ1-2|many|TRBV7-9
TGTGCCAGCAGCGGAAGGACAGGGGGCGAGGTTCACCGGGGCTACACCTTC
CASSGRTGGEVHRGYTF
>TRBD1|TRBJ1-6|few|TRBV9
TGTGCCAGCAACACCGGGACAGGGGGCGCGGGGACTTCACCCCTCCACTTT
CASNTGTGGAGTSPLHF
>-|TRBJ2-2|-|TRBV11-1
TGTGCCAGCCGCCGGGGGAGCTCGAACACCGGGGAGCTGTTTTTT
CASRRGSSNTGELFF
>-|TRBJ1-2|many|TRBV14
TGTGCCAGCAGCCAAGCCCTGGGACGCCTCTATGGCTACACCTTC
CASSQALGRLYGYTF
>-|TRBJ1-5|-|TRBV7-2
TGTGCCAGCAAGCCAGACAGGCTTAGCAATCAGCCCCAGCATTTT
CASKPDRLSNQPQHF
>TRBD2|TRBJ2-3|-|TRBV5-1
TGCGTCAGCACCCAGGGTAGCGGGAGCACAGATACGCAGTATTTT
CVSTQGSGSTDTQYF
>TRBD2|TRBJ2-3|many|TRBV7-2
TGTGCCAGCAGCCGTCAGCGGGGTGGGGGAGATACGCAGTATTTT
CASSRQRGGGDTQYF
>-|TRBJ1-2|-|TRBV21-1
TGTGCCAGCGGACAGGACCACTATGGCTACACCTTC
CASGQDHYGYTF
>-|TRBJ1-1|-|TRBV21-1
TGTGCCAGCAGCGAACCCGTCAGGAACACTGAAGCTTTCTTT
CASSEPVRNTEAFF
>TRBD1|TRBJ2-7|many|TRBV6-2/TRBV6-3
TGTGCCAGCAGTGCGCGGACAGGGGCGGACGAGCAGTACTTC
CASSARTGADEQYF
>TRBD1|TRBJ2-7|many|TRBV5-1
TGCGCCAGCTCCTTTCCGGACAGGGGGCGATCCTACGAGCAGTACTTC
CASSFPDRGRSYEQYF